This T cell receptor beta chain originates from a study of CD8+CD57+ T cells in acquired aplastic anemia. The wider study: Sorted cells (CD4+ and CD8+) yielded DNA amounts that averaged about 3.1 ug.

The CDR3 extends over 15 amino acids. CDR1 SGHRS and CDR2 YFSETQ come from the germline V gene. Worth noting for this clonotype: Its antigen is unknown. The junction shows a germline mismatch at one end, possibly a read error.

The template used for profiling TCR beta VDJ and CDR3 was genomic DNA. Via MiXCR, TCRdb re-called the reads, giving one row per CDR3 protein. Among approximately 380,000 distinct CDR3 sequences, 65% to 75% were seen once, and the ten largest hold 3.5% to 4.5%. The study's findings and limits: Patients and controls had in common 25 to 35 CD8+ CDR3 sequences. Any difference that existed in CD8+ Simpson's diversity between patients and controls was not significant.

The clonotype originates from a human donor in good health, serving as a control. Sequenced material: sorted CD4+, CD8+, or CD8+CD57+ T cells (not recorded which) from PBMCs. The rearrangement uses TRBV5-1 and TRBJ1-1; the D is unclear. The CDR3 nucleotides read TGTGCCAGCAGCAGATCTAAGGCTCAAACCACTGAAGCTTTCTTT. This sequence encodes CASSRSKAQTTEAFF. Together with reference TRBV5-1 and TRBJ1-1, the CDR3 gives the full variable domain: KAGVTQTPRYLIKTRGQQVTLSCSPISGHRSVSWYQQTPGQGLQFLFEYFSETQRNKGNFPGRFSGRQFSNSRSEMNVSTLELGDSALYLCASSRSKAQTTEAFFGQGTRLTVV.